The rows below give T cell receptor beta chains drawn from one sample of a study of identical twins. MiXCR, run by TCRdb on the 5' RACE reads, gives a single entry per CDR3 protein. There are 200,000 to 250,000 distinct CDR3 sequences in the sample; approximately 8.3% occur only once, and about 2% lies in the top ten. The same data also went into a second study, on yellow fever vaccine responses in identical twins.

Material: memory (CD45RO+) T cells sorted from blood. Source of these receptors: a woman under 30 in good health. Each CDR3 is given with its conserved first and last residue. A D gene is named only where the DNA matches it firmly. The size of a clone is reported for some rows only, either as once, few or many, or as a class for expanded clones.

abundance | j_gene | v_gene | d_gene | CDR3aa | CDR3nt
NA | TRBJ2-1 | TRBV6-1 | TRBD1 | CASSVQGVYNEQFF | TGTGCCAGCAGTGTGCAGGGGGTCTACAATGAGCAGTTCTTC
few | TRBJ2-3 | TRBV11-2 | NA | CASSLEMNPRFSDTQYF | TGTGCCAGCAGCCTCGAAATGAACCCCAGATTCTCAGATACGCAGTATTTT
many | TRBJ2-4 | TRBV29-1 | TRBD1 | CSAAPTGQDIQYF | TGCAGCGCTGCCCCGACAGGGCAGGACATTCAGTACTTC
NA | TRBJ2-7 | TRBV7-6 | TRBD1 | CASSLEGGTGGYEQYF | TGTGCCAGCAGCTTAGAAGGGGGGACAGGGGGCTACGAGCAGTACTTC
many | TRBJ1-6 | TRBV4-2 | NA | CASSPDWGDNSPLHF | TGTGCCAGCAGCCCCGACTGGGGCGACAATTCACCCCTCCACTTT
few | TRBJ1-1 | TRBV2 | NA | CASSEASGRYTEAFF | TGTGCCAGCAGTGAAGCATCGGGACGGTACACTGAAGCTTTCTTT
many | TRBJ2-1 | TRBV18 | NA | CASSTLPTSRSYNEQFF | TGTGCCAGCTCCACCCTGCCGACAAGCCGGTCCTACAATGAGCAGTTCTTC
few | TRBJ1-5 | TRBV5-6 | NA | CASSDGYSNQPQHF | TGTGCCAGCAGTGACGGCTATAGCAATCAGCCCCAGCATTTT
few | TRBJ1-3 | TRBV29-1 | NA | CSVESEAGNTIYF | TGCAGCGTTGAAAGTGAGGCTGGAAACACCATATATTTT
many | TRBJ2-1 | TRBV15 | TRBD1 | CATSVGGTGSHEQFF | TGTGCCACCAGCGTAGGGGGGACAGGGTCGCATGAGCAGTTCTTC
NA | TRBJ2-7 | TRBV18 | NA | CASSQDKTDSYEQYF | TGTGCCAGCTCACAGGATAAGACAGACTCCTACGAGCAGTACTTC
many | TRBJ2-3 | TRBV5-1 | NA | CASSPSTKGDTQYF | TGCGCCAGCAGCCCGAGTACCAAGGGAGATACGCAGTATTTT